This T cell receptor beta chain came from a study of T cells after yellow fever vaccination (dated by TCRdb to about 2019). About the study as a whole: Libraries from fractions with low cell numbers were prepared with the SMART-Seq v4 Ultra Low Input RNA kit. Blood samples were taken at several timepoints before and after primary and secondary immunization, and bulk PBMC replicates and cell subsets were isolated. Bulk TCR alpha and beta repertoires were sequenced longitudinally to track T-cell clones before and after primary and booster YFV17D yellow fever vaccination. The cohort comprised two healthy male donors, one aged 18 to 30 and one aged 30 to 40 years.

Synthesis of TCR cDNA relied on 5'RACE template switching, a step that introduced a universal primer site along with unique molecular identifiers. cDNA synthesis was primed from both the TCR alpha and TCR beta constant segments. Library amplification used two PCR steps, and the second PCR step added sample barcodes and sequencing adapters. Sequencing of the libraries was done on either Illumina HiSeq 2500 (2x100 bp) or NovaSeq (2x150 bp). The study's own analysis went as follows. Reads were demultiplexed and collapsed into UMI consensus sequences with MIGEC, and V(D)J alignment was performed with MiXCR. Vaccine-responding clonotypes were identified with edgeR using replicate PBMC samples, with FDR below 0.01 and a log2 fold change above 5 up to day 15 being required. Each bulk clonotype received a CD4 or CD8 identity based on whether the sequenced CD4 or CD8 repertoire contained that clonotype at higher abundance. TCRdb itself trimmed the public reads at Q25 with fastp, ran MiXCR and retained productive beta chains. Under each unique CDR3 protein, matching rows form one entry showing the most common genes and DNA. V and J calls and clone size were set by TCRdb, not the authors. The sample contains some 250,000 distinct CDR3 sequences, 6.9% of them found a single time. The top ten clones comprise over 0.65% of the sample.

There are many counts of this clonotype. Its target antigen remains unknown. Base quality data are lacking; no much larger clone is found one base away. Reading from cysteine to phenylalanine, the CDR3 counts 14 amino acids. Only the CDR3 region is kept as DNA, spanning 42 bases read in frame from base 1. The germline ends are 9 bases apart after V is trimmed by 3 bases and J by 0 bases. Reading the germline V gene (reference sequence) gives CDR1 DFQATT and CDR2 SNEGSKA. Taken with the paper, the label for treatment or condition translates to: live attenuated yellow fever vaccine strain. A standard Ficoll-Paque protocol was used to isolate PBMCs from peripheral blood. CD4 and CD8 T-cell fractions were isolated with Dynabeads CD4 and CD8 positive selection kits. TriZol was used to extract RNA from bulk PBMCs, CD4 and CD8 fractions, and dextramer-positive and dextramer-negative fractions. General findings and caveats noted by the study authors: Computational filtering was needed because FACS-sorted repertoires could contain abundant contaminating clonotypes from the bulk population. The secondary T-cell response was weaker than the primary response but faster, peaking on day 5 instead of day 15. After the booster, most of the clones that had expanded following primary vaccination were detected again (approximately 95% of CD4 and 85% to 90% of CD8), which suggests that memory was broadly maintained. Because only a couple of donors were included in the study, the extent to which the findings can be generalized is limited. A small share of clonotypes was detected in both CD4 and CD8 compartments, with the overlap likely arising from convergent recombination.

The sequence is built from TRBV20-1 and TRBJ2-1, with no D gene named confidently. Sequencing used CD4+ T cells sorted from PBMCs, obtained 15 days after the yellow fever booster vaccination. This sequence originates from a man younger than 40 who received the YFV17D yellow fever vaccine. The CDR3 is CSARMADSYNEQFF. Here is the DNA: TGCAGTGCTAGGATGGCGGACTCCTACAATGAGCAGTTCTTC.